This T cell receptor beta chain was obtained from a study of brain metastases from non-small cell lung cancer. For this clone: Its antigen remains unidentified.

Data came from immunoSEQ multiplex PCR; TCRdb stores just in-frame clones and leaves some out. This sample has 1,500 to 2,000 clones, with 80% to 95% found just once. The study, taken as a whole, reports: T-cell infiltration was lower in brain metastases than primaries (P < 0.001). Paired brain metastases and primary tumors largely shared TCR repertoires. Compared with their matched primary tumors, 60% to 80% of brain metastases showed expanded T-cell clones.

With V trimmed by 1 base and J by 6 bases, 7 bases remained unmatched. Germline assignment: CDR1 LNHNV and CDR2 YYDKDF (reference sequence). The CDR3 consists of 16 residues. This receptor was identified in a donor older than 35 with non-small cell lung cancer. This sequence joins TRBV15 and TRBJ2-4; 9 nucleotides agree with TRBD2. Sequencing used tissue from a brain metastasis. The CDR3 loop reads CATSRGGGAVRNIQYF. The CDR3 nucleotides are TGTGCCACCAGCAGAGGCGGGGGGGCCGTTAGAAACATTCAGTACTTC. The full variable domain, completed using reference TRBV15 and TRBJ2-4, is DAMVIQNPRYQVTQFGKPVTLSCSQTLNHNVMYWYQQKSSQAPKLLFHYYDKDFNNEADTPDNFQSRRPNTSFCFLDIRSPGLGDTAMYLCATSRGGGAVRNIQYFGAGTRLSVL.